This T cell receptor (beta chain) was sequenced during a study of blood T cell repertoires in COVID-19. Clones were sequenced by immunoSEQ multiplex PCR, and TCRdb holds only the in-frame ones, with some missing. The table includes 200,000 or so clones, 80% to 90% detected once. The sample holds a few counts of this clone. The CDR3 is made up of 16 amino acids. Germline CDR1 is SNHLY and CDR2 is FYNNEI. With V trimmed by 6 bases and J by 2 bases, 7 bases remained unmatched. The origin of this receptor is a man in his fifties or sixties with acute or convalescent COVID-19. The rearrangement links TRBV2 to TRBJ2-2; 9 bases fit TRBD1. Material for sequencing was peripheral blood. CDR3: CASRPGQGLNTGELFF. CDR3 nucleotide sequence: TGTGCCAGCAGACCGGGACAGGGATTAAACACCGGGGAGCTGTTTTTT.